This entry is about one TCR beta chain. This clonotype was seen a handful of times. Its antigen is not yet known. Per-base quality was not reported, and no clone a single base away is much larger than it. Its CDR3 holds 11 amino acids, cysteine through phenylalanine. Only the CDR3 DNA stays, 33 bases, in frame from base 1. The V and J ends are trimmed by 7 bases and 3 bases, leaving 6 bases between them. For CDR1 and CDR2, the germline V gene lists LGHNA and YNFKEQ. These data come from a study of CD8 T cells in ankylosing spondylitis (dated by TCRdb to 2015 to 2018). With regard to the full study: To find TCR variants linked to disease, the study profiled T cell receptor beta repertoires in ankylosing spondylitis patients and healthy donors. Samples of peripheral blood were taken, and for ankylosing spondylitis patients, synovial fluid was collected as well. The full study cohort was made up of approximately 24 ankylosing spondylitis patients and some 100 healthy donors.

TCRdb shows the sequencer as Illumina HiSeq 2500. Quantitative 5'-RACE with molecular barcodes was the method used to prepare the TCR beta libraries. Processing in the source paper ran as follows. Disease-linked TCR variants were identified with a new computational method built on a probabilistic model of VDJ rearrangement. The public reads were run again by TCRdb, first through fastp at Q25 and then through MiXCR, and only productive beta chains were kept. Identical CDR3 protein sequences are pooled into one entry, listed with their most common genes and DNA. The V and J calls and clone size are TCRdb's, not the authors'. Across this sample there are under 150,000 distinct CDR3 sequences, with roughly 15% seen only once. Clones ranked in the top ten supply 2.5% to 3% of the sample. What the work shows at the level of the full study, not this receptor alone: The disease-linked clones showed a CD8+ phenotype and occurred at relatively low frequencies in peripheral blood. Significant enrichment of the disease-linked clones was reported in matched synovial fluid samples from ankylosing spondylitis patients. Some motif variants had previously been reported in the synovial fluid and blood of reactive arthritis patients, which suggests shared mechanisms of disease initiation. Blood from ankylosing spondylitis patients appeared to be characterized by a TCR beta motif made up of several highly homologous amino acid variants.

The sequence links TRBV4-2 to TRBJ1-1; there is no confident call for the D gene. The clonotype originates from a female donor with ankylosing spondylitis or in good health (not recorded which). The sequenced material came from blood, either unsorted or a sorted T cell fraction (not recorded which). At the DNA level, the sequence is TGTGCCAGCACCAGCGACACTGAAGCTTTCTTT. The encoded protein is CASTSDTEAFF.